The next 15 T cell receptor beta chains were all read from a single sample in a study of early T cells in non-severe SARS-CoV-2 infection. TCRdb called the 5' RACE reads again in MiXCR, with one record for every CDR3 protein. The data show under 70,000 distinct CDR3 sequences, with under 15% seen just once and approximately 9.1% held by the top ten. The sequenced sample was whole blood, obtained at baseline. All receptors derive from an adult who was a healthcare worker with PCR-confirmed SARS-CoV-2 infection or an uninfected control (not recorded which).

The V call is TRBV11-2, the J call TRBJ2-7; unclear D gene. The CDR3 runs 14 residues. Germline-derived CDR1 and CDR2 are SGHAT and FQNNGV. Trimming cost V 5 bases and J 2 bases, with 13 bases left between them. DNA for the CDR3: TGTGCCAGCAGCCCTAGGACCTCTACCTACGAGCAGTACTTC. This codes for CASSPRTSTYEQYF.

The J gene is TRBJ2-4, the V gene TRBV9; 11 bases agree with TRBD2. The CDR3 consists of 16 residues. Germline values: CDR1 SGDLS, CDR2 YYNGEE. Trimming took 3 bases from V and 1 from J; bases not matched to a gene: 3. The CDR3 loop is CASSGGLAAAKNIQYF. DNA for the CDR3: TGTGCCAGCAGCGGGGGACTAGCGGCCGCCAAAAACATTCAGTACTTC.

The rearrangement links TRBV10-3 to TRBJ2-7; maybe TRBD1 (5 bases). The CDR3 is 12 amino acids. CDR1 and CDR2 from the germline V gene are ENHRY and SYGVKD. The V and J ends lost 8 bases and 2 bases respectively, with 10 bases between them. In nucleotides, the CDR3 is TGTGCCATCGCCCCGGACACCTACGAGCAGTACTTC. Translated, it gives CAIAPDTYEQYF.

This clonotype has only a few counts. J is TRBJ2-2 and V is TRBV12-3 or TRBV12-4; TRBD2 aligns across 7 bases. J was trimmed by 0 bases and V by 8 bases; bases with no gene match: 9. There are 16 residues in the CDR3. CDR3 DNA sequence: TGTGCCAGCTCACGACTAGCCGTTACGAACACCGGGGAGCTGTTTTTT. It encodes CASSRLAVTNTGELFF.

This clonotype was seen many times. The genes are TRBV2 and TRBJ2-2; no clear D. The CDR3 contains 13 residues. Germline V gene data show CDR1 as SNHLY and CDR2 as FYNNEI. The ends were cut back, 7 bases at V and 1 base at J, with 7 bases in the middle. As DNA, the CDR3 is TGTGCCAGCAACAATAAGAACACCGGGGAGCTGTTTTTT. Translated: CASNNKNTGELFF.

J is TRBJ2-3 and V is TRBV28; TRBD2 agrees at 13 bases. Unmatched junction bases numbered 16, after V lost 4 bases and J lost 3 bases. The CDR3 has 20 residues. Germline CDR1 MDHEN, CDR2 SYDVKM. CDR3 DNA: TGTGCCAGCAGTTCCTCGGGGAGCAGACTAGCGGGGGGTTTGACAGATACGCAGTATTTT. Translation gives CASSSSGSRLAGGLTDTQYF.

This clonotype has a handful of counts. The rearrangement joins TRBV3-1 to TRBJ2-3; no reliable D call. From germline, CDR1 is LGHDT and CDR2 YNNKEL (reference sequence). The CDR3 is made up of 17 amino acids. The V gene lost 0 bases and the J gene lost 3 bases, with 16 bases spanning the gap. CDR3 in amino acids: CASSQDYKEKGTDTQYF. In DNA, the CDR3 is TGTGCCAGCAGCCAAGATTATAAAGAAAAGGGTACAGATACGCAGTATTTT.

Only a few counts were recorded for this clonotype. The chain uses TRBV6-5 and TRBJ1-6; 8 bases fit TRBD1. This CDR3 comprises 14 residues. CDR1 is MNHEY, CDR2 SVGAGI, per germline. Trimming took 2 bases from V and 9 from J; bases not matched to a gene: 3. DNA for the CDR3: TGTGCCAGCAGTTACCCCGGACAGGGTTCACCCCTCCACTTT. Translating it yields CASSYPGQGSPLHF.

This rearrangement joins TRBV30 to TRBJ1-4, with D perhaps TRBD1 (6 bases). CDR1 is GTSNPN and CDR2 is SVGIG in the germline V gene (reference sequence). The CDR3 loop spans 15 amino acids. Trimming shortened V by 1 base and J by 8 bases, and 17 bases separated the two germline ends. The CDR3 here is CAWSASWAGAEKLFF. CDR3 sequence (DNA): TGTGCCTGGAGTGCGTCATGGGCAGGGGCCGAAAAACTGTTTTTT.

V and J are TRBV7-9 and TRBJ2-7; 11 positions match TRBD2. CDR1 and CDR2 (germline): SEHNR, FQNEAQ (reference sequence). The CDR3 sequence is 16 residues long. V trimming: 5 bases; J trimming: 2 bases; junction bases outside the gene matches: 8. CDR3 sequence reads: CASSAGGTSGPYEQYF. The CDR3, as DNA: TGTGCCAGCAGCGCAGGCGGGACTAGCGGCCCCTACGAGCAGTACTTC.

There are many counts of this clonotype. The chain uses TRBV20-1 and TRBJ2-7; D might be TRBD1 (6 bases). V shed 1 base and J shed 5 bases, with 12 bases lying between them. The CDR3 is made up of 13 amino acids. The germline gives CDR1 DFQATT, CDR2 SNEGSKA (reference sequence). For the CDR3, the DNA is TGCAGTGCTAGAGGGCCTCCAGGGGACGAGCAGTACTTC. Protein product: CSARGPPGDEQYF.

The rearrangement links TRBV7-9 to TRBJ1-6; 9 bases are shared with TRBD1. Per the germline V gene, CDR1 is SEHNR and CDR2 is FQNEAQ (reference sequence). Trimming at V came to 3 bases and at J to 6 bases, leaving 3 bases not matched to a gene. The CDR3 extends over 15 amino acids. This CDR3 is CASSLGQGVNSPLHF. Written as DNA, the CDR3 is TGTGCCAGCAGCTTGGGACAGGGAGTTAATTCACCCCTCCACTTT.

This clonotype was seen a few times. The CDR3 loop reads CASSRDRGLEQYF. The DNA of the CDR3 is TGTGCCAGCAGCCGGGACAGGGGGCTCGAGCAGTACTTC. The rearrangement uses TRBV27 and TRBJ2-7, with 12 positions matching TRBD1. The CDR3 runs to 13 residues. V dropped 6 bases and J dropped 6; count of bases not matched to a gene: 3. Germline V gene lookup returns CDR1 MNHEY and CDR2 SMNVEV (reference sequence).

This clonotype occurred a few times. The gene calls are TRBV6-2 or TRBV6-3 and TRBJ2-1; D is perhaps TRBD2 (7 bases). In germline, CDR1 is MNHEY, CDR2 SVGEGT. This CDR3 has 16 amino acids. The V gene lost 7 bases and the J gene lost 6 bases, with 22 bases spanning the gap. This CDR3 is CASTYRPSGGGNEQFF. The CDR3 coding sequence is TGTGCCAGCACCTATCGCCCTAGCGGAGGGGGCAATGAGCAGTTCTTC.

The sample holds a few counts of this clonotype. The gene calls are TRBV12-5 and TRBJ2-2, with 9 bases that match TRBD2. Germline CDR1 and CDR2: LGHNT and FRNRAP. This CDR3 has 16 amino acids. The V segment lost 5 bases and the J segment 3 bases; nucleotides outside the gene matches: 7. DNA of the CDR3: TGTGCTAGTGGTCCCCCGGGGACTAGCCACACCGGGGAGCTGTTTTTT. It is translated as CASGPPGTSHTGELFF. Variable domain in full (rest from reference TRBV12-5 and TRBJ2-2): DARVTQTPRHKVTEMGQEVTMRCQPILGHNTVFWYRQTMMQGLELLAYFRNRAPLDDSGMPKDRFSAEMPDATLATLKIQPSEPRDSAVYFCASGPPGTSHTGELFFGEGSRLTVL.